This TCR beta chain stems from a study of blood T cells in healthy people across ages (dated by TCRdb to between 2014 and 2017). Study-level background: In model experiments, template switching captured about one uniquely barcoded TCR beta cDNA molecule for every two T cells. To track age-related changes in TCR beta repertoire diversity, the study relied on deep sequencing normalized with unique cDNA molecular identifiers. Donors were grouped into four age groups: young (average approximately 15 years), middle-aged (39), aged (around 60) and long-lived (less than 85). To avoid experimental bias, donors of different ages were randomly spread across the sequencing lanes. Using the same blood draw, the study looked at two additional independent replicas of 1 million unique cDNA reads for two donors, one aged 18 to 29 and the other aged 80 or older.

Overall results and qualifications from the work: The CMV infection status of donors was not known, potentially confounding age-related changes in expanded clonotypes. Since profiling was done on bulk unsorted PBMCs, naive and antigen-experienced compartments could not be conclusively compared. The long-lived group showed more naive CD4+ T cells, fewer expanded clones and increased TCR diversity than the aged group, suggesting age selection. Total diversity estimates from one million sequenced T cells were considered lower bounds and underestimates. As age increased, observed TCR beta diversity per million T cells dropped in a roughly linear way, and a significant reduction was already evident by age 40. Observed TCR beta diversity correlated strongly with the percentage of naive T cells measured by flow cytometry.

With regard to this clonotype: Its antigen is unknown. A junction boundary mismatches the germline segment, possibly from a read error.

Donors were 35 to 40 systemically healthy Caucasian individuals from Russia aged roughly 6 to 100 years. Around 9.8 milliliters of peripheral blood were collected from each donor into EDTA-treated Vacutainer tubes. PBMCs were isolated by Ficoll-Paque density-gradient centrifugation, with at least 6 million obtained per sample. Total RNA was extracted from PBMCs with Trizol reagent, with at least 5.5 micrograms obtained per sample. Naive CD45RAhigh/CD27high T cell percentages were measured by flow cytometry on a PBMC aliquot from every donor. Library preparation used 5' RACE. Sequencing took place on an Illumina HiSeq 2500. The second PCR ran for about 7 to 11 cycles and used a J-beta primer mix along with a sample-barcoded 5' primer. Each TCR beta cDNA molecule received a unique molecular identifier from a template-switch 5' adaptor carrying 12 random nucleotides. At least 3 million CDR3-containing paired-end reads were obtained from each sample. All of the RNA was converted into first-strand cDNA using the Mint cDNA synthesis kit, with a TRBC-specific oligonucleotide serving as the primer. Following uracil-DNA glycosylase treatment, a first 18-cycle PCR with universal primers M1SS and BC2_uni_R was performed on all cDNA. Concerning the study's data processing: Normalization of each sample was performed by random selection of 1 million high-quality reads, each carrying a distinct molecular identifier. Instead of being binned into consensus sequences, reads that shared molecular identifiers were thrown out. MiTCR, set to a Q25 quality threshold and the strictest error-elimination algorithm, was used for CDR3 identification, clonotype clustering and error correction. A nonparametric unseen species model using Euler transformation provided a lower-bound estimate of total TCR beta diversity. TCRdb redid the processing of the public reads, applying fastp at Q25 and MiXCR, and retained in-frame beta chains. Rows with a matching CDR3 protein are joined into one entry that keeps the most common DNA and genes. TCRdb's processing, not the authors' own work, is the source of the V and J calls. In this sample the table shows hundreds of thousands of distinct CDR3 sequences, approximately 49% of which occur a single time. In total, the top ten clones hold around an eighth of the sample.

CDR1 MNHEY and CDR2 SVGAGI are derived from the germline V gene. The CDR3 spans 13 residues, from the cysteine through the phenylalanine. Only CDR3 DNA is held: 39 bases, read in frame from base 1. Sequencing was performed on blood. The sequence is built from TRBV6-5 and TRBJ1-2; a tentative D match to TRBD1 spans 6 bases. This sequence was found in a man aged 25-45 years in good health. In nucleotides, the sequence is TGTACCAGCAGTTACACAGGGAACTATGGCTACACCTTC. This codes for CTSSYTGNYGYTF.